The source of this T cell receptor (beta chain) is a study of vaccination and CD4 T cells after COVID-19 (dated by TCRdb to the early 2020s). Context from the whole study: The convalescent cohort comprised six males and four females, including two Hispanic individuals, seven Caucasians, two Asians and one multiracial person. Culture stimuli were overlapping spike peptide pools from SARS-CoV-2 and from the common cold coronaviruses HCoV-NL63, HCoV-OC43 and HCoV-229E. Post-vaccine blood samples were obtained a median of around 74 days after the second vaccine dose, with a range of roughly 14 to 241 days. In control cultures, a CEFX viral epitope pool was used as positive control, an HIV-1 Nef peptide pool was used as negative control, or no peptide was added. Participants received two doses of either the Pfizer-BioNTech BNT162b2 vaccine (n=8) or the Moderna mRNA-1273 vaccine (n=2). In under twelve COVID-19 convalescent patients and a few infection-naive healthy vaccine recipients, researchers compared the spike-specific CD4+ TCR repertoire from before mRNA vaccination with the repertoire from after. Post-COVID blood samples were collected from convalescent patients a median of roughly 100 days after diagnosis, with a range of roughly 30 to 161 days. What the study reported, not specific to this receptor: Of the vaccine-specific clones found in convalescent patients, nearly all (304 of 307) were mono-reactive for SARS-CoV-2 spike instead of being cross-reactive with common cold coronaviruses. An increase in the median number of SARS-CoV-2-reactive clonotypes from approximately 21 after infection to a few dozen after vaccination was observed, but the change was not found to be significant. Relatively few convalescent patients were included in the study, and early timepoints after natural infection were not analyzed. Among convalescent patients, a median around 86% of the SARS-CoV-2-reactive clones seen after vaccination appeared only after vaccination, which suggests priming specific to the vaccine.

Libraries were constructed by PCR. At the Johns Hopkins FTIC core, DNA from the cultured CD4+ T cells underwent TCR sequencing with the Oncomine TCR Beta short-read assay. The QIAamp micro DNA kit was used to extract genomic DNA from the cultured CD4+ T cells. Oncomine TCR Beta libraries made from cultured CD4+ T cells were pooled using unique dual indexes and sequenced on an Illumina iSeq 100. The study's own analysis went as follows. Non-productive sequences were filtered out, and CDR3s that did not start with C, did not end with F or W, or were shorter than 7 amino acids were discarded. The MANAFEST web application identified antigen-specific clonotypes by comparing peptide-stimulated wells against reference wells and other culture wells. An FDR below 0.05, an odds ratio above 5, and a productive frequency above 0.1% in at least two of three replicate wells were required for clones to be considered positive. A clonotype counted as cross-reactive if it showed significant expansion both in the SARS-CoV-2 spike wells and in at least one common cold coronavirus spike condition. CDR3 homology was assessed with Levenshtein distances (stringdist) and unrooted phylogenetic trees (ape) in R version 3.6.1. TCRdb trimmed the raw reads at Q25, called clones with MiXCR and kept productive beta chains. Merged by CDR3 protein, the rows form single entries marked with the most common genes and DNA. The V and J calls, along with clone size, are taken from TCRdb and not from the paper's own processing. Across this sample there are over 15,000 distinct CDR3 sequences, with about three quarters seen only once. Jointly, the top ten make up 15% to 20% of the sample.

V loses 1 base, J loses 2 bases, and the germline ends lie 5 bases apart. Based on the germline V gene (reference sequence), the CDR1 and CDR2 sequences are LNHNV and YYDKDF. Including the terminal cysteine and phenylalanine, the CDR3 comprises 13 residues. Only CDR3 DNA remains: 39 bases, in frame from the first base. The sample's treatment or condition label, in plain terms: roughly 11-day PBMC culture with coronavirus spike peptide pools or control peptides (ViraFEST assay). The ViraFEST assay was used in the study, in which antigen-specific T cells were expanded with peptide pools and expanded clonotypes were subsequently identified by TCR sequencing. The absence of prior SARS-CoV-2 infection in healthy vaccine recipients was confirmed by negative nucleocapsid antibody tests before and after vaccination. About 2 million PBMCs per well were cultured in IMDM with approximately 4.9% human AB serum and approximately 10 IU/ml IL-2, plus 10 ug/ml peptide pools. Half of the culture medium was replaced with fresh IL-2-containing medium on days 3 and 7. Once the cells had been in culture for ten to eleven days, the EasySep CD4+ T cell isolation kit was used to isolate CD4+ T cells by negative selection. PBMCs were separated from whole blood using Ficoll-Paque Plus gradient centrifugation and then either used fresh or cryopreserved at -140C. In general, triplicate wells were set up for every culture condition.

Regarding this clonotype: Its specific antigen is unknown. Base qualities are not recorded, but no much larger clone differs from it by a single base.

The rearrangement joined TRBV15 to TRBJ1-2; the D region possibly corresponds to TRBD1 (5 bases align). The source material was CD4+ T cells from blood, cultured in vitro, sampled after SARS-CoV-2 vaccination. The clonotype originates from a human donor who received a COVID-19 vaccine. The CDR3 is CATSRGQNYGYTF. The nucleotide sequence reads as follows: TGTGCCACCAGCAGAGGACAGAACTATGGCTACACCTTC.